This entry lists 9 T cell receptor beta chains sequenced from one sample in a study of post-analysis software for immune sequencing data. Study-level points and caveats: Higher frequency in patients than in controls was seen for about five TRBV segments, with TRBV5-6, TRBV5-1 and TRBV20-1 among them.

Their cognate antigens are unknown. The library was made from cDNA and included unique molecular identifiers. Each CDR3 protein is one row after TCRdb ran MiXCR on the PCR reads. The sample shows hundreds of thousands of distinct CDR3 sequences, around 44% of them seen only once. The sample comprised blood. Receptor source: a girl aged 5-17 years with multiple sclerosis.

J is TRBJ1-2 and V is TRBV30; D not certain. Per germline, CDR1 GTSNPN and CDR2 SVGIG (reference sequence). CDR3 length: 11 residues. V lost 8 bases and J lost 2, with 9 bases in between. CDR3: CALDWNYGYTF. In nucleotides, the CDR3 is TGTGCCCTAGACTGGAACTATGGCTACACCTTC. Full variable domain (missing parts from reference TRBV30 and TRBJ1-2): SQTIHQWPATLVQPVGSPLSLECTVEGTSNPNLYWYRQAAGRGLQLLFYSVGIGQISSEVPQNLSASRPQDRQFILSSKKLLLSDSGFYLCALDWNYGYTFGSGTRLTVV.

The chain links TRBV6-2 or TRBV6-3 to TRBJ2-1; 7 nucleotides align to TRBD2. The CDR3 has 14 amino acids. Germline V gives CDR1 MNHEY, CDR2 SVGEGT. After removal of 5 bases from V and 2 bases from J, the junction contained 3 bases not matched to a gene. The CDR3 sequence: CASSRGLPYNEQFF. CDR3 nucleotides: TGTGCCAGCAGTCGGGGACTACCCTACAATGAGCAGTTCTTC.

This clonotype turned up a few times. The chain joins TRBV6-5 to TRBJ2-7; D not resolved. CDR1 is MNHEY, CDR2 SVGAGI, per germline. This CDR3 contains 14 residues. V lost 4 bases and J 0 bases, leaving 10 bases between the germline ends. The CDR3 DNA reads TGTGCCAGCAGTTTGGGGATGTTCTCCTACGAGCAGTACTTC. The encoded protein is CASSLGMFSYEQYF.

The chain uses TRBV6-4 and TRBJ2-5; 14 bases agree with TRBD2. The CDR3 spans 19 residues. Looked up from germline, CDR1 is MRHNA and CDR2 is SNTAGT. With 2 bases clipped from V and 0 bases from J, the junction kept 8 bases outside the gene matches. The chain's CDR3 is CASSDPGTSGGLYQETQYF. The CDR3, as DNA: TGTGCCAGCAGTGACCCAGGGACTAGCGGGGGCCTTTACCAAGAGACCCAGTACTTC.

The CDR3 spells CAWSVKGLADTQYF. The CDR3 region has the DNA TGTGCCTGGAGTGTAAAGGGTCTGGCAGATACGCAGTATTTT. This chain uses TRBV30 with TRBJ2-3; D is uncertain. Germline lookup yields CDR1 GTSNPN and CDR2 SVGIG (reference sequence). The CDR3 has 14 amino acids. With 0 bases removed from V and 4 bases from J, the gap between germline ends came to 11 bases.

This chain links TRBV12-3 or TRBV12-4 with TRBJ2-5, with TRBD1 matching 8 bases. The DNA end is more similar to TRBJ2-7, so the J call may be wrong. The CDR3 consists of 14 residues. The CDR3: CASSPRTGYNEQYF. The CDR3 coding sequence is TGTGCCAGCAGTCCCCGGACAGGGTACAACGAGCAGTACTTC.

About this clonotype itself: Germline is not matched at one junction end, which may reflect a read error. The chain has TRBV12-3 or TRBV12-4 and TRBJ2-5; D unresolved. The CDR3 has 13 residues. CDR3 protein: CASSFSRQETLYF. In DNA form, the CDR3 reads TGTGCCAGCAGTTTTAGTCGGCAAGAGACCCTGTACTTC.

The gene calls are TRBV4-1 and TRBJ2-1; 10 bases match TRBD1. Trimming removed 1 base from V and 1 base from J; junction bases left unmatched: 1. The CDR3 loop spans 16 amino acids. CDR1 and CDR2 from the germline V gene are MGHRA and YSYEKL. The CDR3, as DNA: TGCGCCAGCAGCCAAGGACAGGGGGCGTCCTACAATGAGCAGTTCTTC. Residues: CASSQGQGASYNEQFF.

This clonotype was found a few times. The chain links TRBV5-1 to TRBJ2-1; D possibly corresponds to TRBD2 (6 bases). The germline V gene encodes CDR1 SGHRS and CDR2 YFSETQ. This CDR3 has 15 amino acids. V shed 3 bases and J shed 1 base, with 11 bases lying between them. The CDR3 here is CASSSEGSSYNEQFF. The CDR3 DNA reads as TGCGCCAGCAGCTCGGAGGGATCGTCCTACAATGAGCAGTTCTTC.